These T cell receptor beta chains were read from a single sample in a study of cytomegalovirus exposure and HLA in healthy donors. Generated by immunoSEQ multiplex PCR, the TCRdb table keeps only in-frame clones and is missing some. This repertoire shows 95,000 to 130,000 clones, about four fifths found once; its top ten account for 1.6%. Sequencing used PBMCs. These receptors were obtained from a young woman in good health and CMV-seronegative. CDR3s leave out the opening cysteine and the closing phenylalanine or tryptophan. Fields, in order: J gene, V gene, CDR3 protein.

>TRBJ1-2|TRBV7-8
ASSLEAAQTGNYGYT
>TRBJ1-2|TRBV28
ASSSQGYGYT
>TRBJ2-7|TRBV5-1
ASSNRDRGYEQY
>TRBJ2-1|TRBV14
ASSQDLGGFSYNEQF
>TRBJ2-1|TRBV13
ASSSHSGTSGYNEQF
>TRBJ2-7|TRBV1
TSSLREGLAKDEQY
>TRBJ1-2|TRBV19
ASSMSGADYT
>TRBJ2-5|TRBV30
AWTGKYQETQY
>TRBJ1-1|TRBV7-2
ASSSDRNTEAF
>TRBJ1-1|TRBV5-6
ASSLAGVTEAF
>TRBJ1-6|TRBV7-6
ASSSSVGRGHSPLH
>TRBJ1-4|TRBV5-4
ASSLDRQGNEKLF
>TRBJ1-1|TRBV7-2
ASSPRGRNTEAF
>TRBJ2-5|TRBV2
ASSARRGKETQY
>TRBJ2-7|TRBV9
ASSPLGIDEQY
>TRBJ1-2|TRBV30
AWSVSTRVNYGYT
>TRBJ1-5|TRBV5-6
ASSLAADRTQH
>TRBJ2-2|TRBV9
ASSSGRDTLNTGELF
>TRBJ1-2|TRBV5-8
ASSLDRVLPNYGYT
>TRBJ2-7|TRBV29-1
SAPSTPKRYEQY
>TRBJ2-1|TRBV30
ASNGGYNEQF
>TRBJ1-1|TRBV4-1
ASSPQLWGEEGTEAF
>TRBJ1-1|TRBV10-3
AISLQEHTEAF
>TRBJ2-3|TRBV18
ASSPLEDTQY
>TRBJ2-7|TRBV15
ATSRDTGLLEQY
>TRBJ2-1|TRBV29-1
SVLPGQGVTNEQF
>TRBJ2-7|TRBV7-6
ASSQTPGVLIDEQY
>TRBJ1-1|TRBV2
ASSVLQGGAF
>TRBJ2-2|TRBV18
ASSPDSRLTGELF
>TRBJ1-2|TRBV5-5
ASSTGHIANYGYT
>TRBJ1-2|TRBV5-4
ASSPPGTESIYGYT
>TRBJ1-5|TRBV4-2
ASSQVVAGNQPQH
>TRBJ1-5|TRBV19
ASSPEEYSNQPQH
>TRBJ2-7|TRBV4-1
ASSPGTSGGWEQY
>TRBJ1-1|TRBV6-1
ASSDARGKTEAF
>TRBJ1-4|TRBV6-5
ASSYSGTVTNEKLF
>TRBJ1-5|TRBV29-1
SVAKTASNQPQH
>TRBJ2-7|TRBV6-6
ASSYSSGEGTYEQY
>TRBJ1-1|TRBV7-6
ASSPQSTALRITEAF
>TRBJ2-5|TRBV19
ASKGSGGAQETQY
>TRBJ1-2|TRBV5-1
ASSLLGDGYT
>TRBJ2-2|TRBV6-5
ASSYQVTGELF
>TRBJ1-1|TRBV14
ASSDWTGMNTEAF
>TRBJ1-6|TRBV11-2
ASSLVRQAYSPLH
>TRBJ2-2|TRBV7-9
ASSLSRGNTGELF
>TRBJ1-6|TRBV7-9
ASSLERGLRSPLH
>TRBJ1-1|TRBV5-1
ASSIRPGQASNTEAF
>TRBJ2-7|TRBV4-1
ASSQEDRPYEQY